The sequence of this TCR beta chain was determined in a study of radiation and T cells in renal cell carcinoma. Time point defined: baseline pretreatment blood. Treatment in this sample: 15 Gy SBRT to primary tumor, nephrectomy 4 weeks later. Blood was sampled at baseline, 2 weeks and 4 weeks after SBRT. TCRdb's table, derived via immunoSEQ multiplex PCR, lists solely in-frame clones and lacks some. The table includes 150,000 or so clones, less than 90% detected once. Germline CDR1 reads SGHRS; CDR2 reads YFSETQ. The CDR3 covers 17 residues. V gave up 4 bases and J gave up 1 base; unmatched junction bases: 12.

Source: blood, taken from a patient whose treatment included radiotherapy and nephrectomy. The chain recombines TRBV5-1 with TRBJ2-7; 9 bases fit TRBD1. The clonotype originates from a woman in her forties or fifties with renal cell carcinoma. CDR3 sequence reads: CASSRIPPGTGSYEQYF. The DNA for the CDR3 is TGCGCCAGCAGCCGTATCCCCCCCGGGACAGGGTCCTACGAGCAGTACTTC.